One and the same sample provided the 28 T cell receptor beta chains below, sequenced in a study of human thymus T cells (dated by TCRdb to 2019 to 2021). Libraries were built with the immunoSEQ multiplex PCR assay. TCRdb limited this immuneACCESS table to in-frame rearrangements with V and J called. A share of clones is missing; checked studies link under half to unresolved V genes, and the rest is unexplained. Here the sample has about 78,000 clones; 95% to 98% occur a single time. The top ten clonotypes cover 0.025% to 0.04% of the sample. The thymus tissue came from surgical resects taken out during corrective cardiac surgery. The sequenced sample consisted of thymus tissue. The receptors stem from a boy younger than two with a congenital heart defect but otherwise immunologically healthy.

This chain connects TRBV6-1 to TRBJ2-1; maybe TRBD2 (5 bases). The CDR3 contains 20 residues. Germline values: CDR1 MNHNS, CDR2 SASEGT. With 2 bases removed from V and 5 bases from J, the gap between germline ends came to 28 bases. CDR3 DNA: TGTGCCAGCAGTGAATTGAAAAGGGAGTGGGAACGCCCGGACCACAATGAGCAGTTCTTC. The encoded protein is CASSELKREWERPDHNEQFF.

This clone has a handful of counts. The rearrangement joins TRBV2 to TRBJ2-1; D may be TRBD2 (6 bases). Trimming took 6 bases from V and 12 from J, leaving 15 bases between them. CDR3 length equals 12 residues. Germline-derived CDR1 and CDR2 are SNHLY and FYNNEI. This CDR3 reads CASRHLGSLQFF. Written as DNA, the CDR3 is TGTGCCAGCAGGCACCTCGGGAGCCTGCAGTTCTTC.

The CDR3 spells CASSERTRTRTGELFF. In nucleotides, the CDR3 is TGTGCCAGCAGTGAACGGACTAGGACTCGAACCGGGGAGCTGTTTTTT. The gene calls are TRBV6-1 and TRBJ2-2; 7 bases match TRBD2. The germline CDR1 and CDR2 sequences are MNHNS and SASEGT. CDR3 length equals 16 residues. J lost 5 bases, V lost 2 bases, and 8 bases had no gene match.

The chain couples TRBV11-2 to TRBJ1-3; TRBD1 matches 9 bases. Germline CDR1 SGHAT, CDR2 FQNNGV. V shed 3 bases, J shed 9 bases, and the junction held 12 bases outside the gene matches. This CDR3 is 16 amino acids long. The CDR3 bases are TGTGCCAGCAGCTTGGGTACCCGAGGGACAGGGCTCACCATATATTTT. This gives the protein CASSLGTRGTGLTIYF. The full variable domain, its missing parts supplied by reference TRBV11-2 and TRBJ1-3, is EAGVAQSPRYKIIEKRQSVAFWCNPISGHATLYWYQQILGQGPKLLIQFQNNGVVDDSQLPKDRFSAERLKGVDSTLKIQPAKLEDSAVYLCASSLGTRGTGLTIYFGEGSWLTVV.

The chain links TRBV4-1 to TRBJ1-2; TRBD1 might be the D (5 bases). The CDR3 spans 16 residues. V was pared by 4 bases and J by 3 bases, with 18 bases between. CDR1 is MGHRA and CDR2 is YSYEKL in the germline V gene. Written as DNA, the CDR3 is TGCGCCAGCAGCCGGAACAGGAAAGGGCCTGACTATGGCTACACCTTC. Encoded protein: CASSRNRKGPDYGYTF.

The chain joins TRBV30 to TRBJ2-1; D remains unclear. The CDR3 is made up of 15 amino acids. Trimming cost V 3 bases and J 0 bases, with 12 bases left between them. The germline V gene has CDR1 GTSNPN and CDR2 SVGIG (reference sequence). The CDR3 bases are TGTGCCTGGAGGTCCTGGGTAGGCTCCTACAATGAGCAGTTCTTC. Translated, it gives CAWRSWVGSYNEQFF.

The rearrangement joins TRBV19 to TRBJ2-3, with D hard to call. With 0 bases removed from V and 6 bases from J, the gap between germline ends came to 7 bases. Germline V gene sequence: CDR1 LNHDA, CDR2 SQIVND (reference sequence). The CDR3 has 13 residues. The CDR3 nucleotides are TGTGCCAGTAGTATAGATCAGAAGGATACGCAGTATTTT. This sequence encodes CASSIDQKDTQYF.

The rearrangement links TRBV9 to TRBJ2-2, with unresolved D. Per germline, CDR1 SGDLS and CDR2 YYNGEE. The V end was cut by 0 bases, the J end by 1 base, with 10 bases between. CDR3 length: 16 residues. CDR3 coding DNA: TGTGCCAGCAGCGTAGCTAGACACGGGAACACCGGGGAGCTGTTTTTT. Protein: CASSVARHGNTGELFF.

The chain recombines TRBV7-9 with TRBJ1-4; 8 bases are shared with TRBD1. The CDR3 spans 15 residues. V shed 4 bases and J 6 bases; nucleotides not matched to a gene: 7. The germline CDR1 and CDR2 sequences are SEHNR and FQNEAQ (reference sequence). CDR3 sequence (DNA): TGTGCCAGCAGCTCAGAGACAGGGGTGGATGAAAAACTGTTTTTT. This translates into CASSSETGVDEKLFF.

V and J are TRBV27 and TRBJ1-4; 9 bases are a match to TRBD1. Unmatched junction bases numbered 6, after V lost 5 bases and J lost 5 bases. CDR1 MNHEY and CDR2 SMNVEV come from the germline V gene (reference sequence). This CDR3 contains 15 residues. CDR3: CASSPSGTGNEKLFF. CDR3 coding DNA: TGTGCCAGCAGTCCCTCCGGGACAGGGAATGAAAAACTGTTTTTT. The full variable domain, rest sourced from reference TRBV27 and TRBJ1-4, is EAQVTQNPRYLITVTGKKLTVTCSQNMNHEYMSWYRQDPGLGLRQIYYSMNVEVTDKGDVPEGYKVSRKEKRNFPLILESPSPNQTSLYFCASSPSGTGNEKLFFGSGTQLSVL.

The genes are TRBV11-2 and TRBJ2-7; D possibly matches TRBD1 or TRBD2 (5 bases each). Germline values: CDR1 SGHAT, CDR2 FQNNGV. The CDR3 runs 15 residues. Trimming left V 1 base short and J 0 bases short, with 10 bases between. CDR3 protein: CASSLGPGSSYEQYF. CDR3 coding DNA: TGTGCCAGCAGCTTAGGGCCAGGGAGCTCCTACGAGCAGTACTTC.

This clone was seen just once. The DNA for the CDR3 is TGTGCCAGCAGTTACATCGGGGGGCGCCGTGAAGCTTTCTTT. This sequence encodes CASSYIGGRREAFF. The chain couples TRBV6-5 to TRBJ1-1, with D possibly being TRBD1 (6 bases). The CDR3 covers 14 residues. V dropped 2 bases and J dropped 7 bases, with 14 bases sitting between them. CDR1 and CDR2 from the germline V gene are MNHEY and SVGAGI.

The V call is TRBV4-3, the J call TRBJ2-1; D possibly corresponds to TRBD1 (6 bases). Germline lookup yields CDR1 LGHNA and CDR2 YSLEER. The V gene lost 4 bases and the J gene lost 5 bases, with 21 bases spanning the gap. This CDR3 region has 17 residues. The CDR3 nucleotides read TGCGCCAGCAGCCTCTGGTGGGGGCCAAGATCCGACAATGAGCAGTTCTTC. Its protein product is CASSLWWGPRSDNEQFF.

The chain joins TRBV21-1 to TRBJ1-3; the table's D call, TRBD1, has no DNA check behind it. TRBV21-1 represents a pseudogene. The CDR3 has 17 residues. For the CDR3, the DNA is TGTGCCAGCAGCAAAGGGAGGACAGGGGAGGAAGGAAACACCATATATTTT. Translating gives CASSKGRTGEEGNTIYF.

The rearrangement links TRBV6-6 to TRBJ1-5, with D possibly TRBD1 on 5 matching bases. This CDR3 region has 16 residues. The V gene's germline CDR1 is MNHNY and CDR2 SVGAGI (reference sequence). With 0 bases removed from V and 0 bases from J, the gap between germline ends came to 9 bases. The CDR3: CASSYSWGYSNQPQHF. CDR3 nucleotide sequence: TGTGCCAGCAGTTACTCGTGGGGCTATAGCAATCAGCCCCAGCATTTT.

V is TRBV14 and J is TRBJ1-1; 10 positions match TRBD1. This CDR3 has 16 amino acids. Germline loops: CDR1 SGHDN, CDR2 FVKESK. V lost 0 bases and J lost 1; bases outside the gene matches: 2. The CDR3 region is CASSQEGTGENTEAFF. The CDR3 DNA follows: TGTGCCAGCAGCCAAGAAGGGACAGGGGAGAACACTGAAGCTTTCTTT. Supplemented by reference TRBV14 and TRBJ1-1, the full variable domain reads EAGVTQFPSHSVIEKGQTVTLRCDPISGHDNLYWYRRVMGKEIKFLLHFVKESKQDESGMPNNRFLAERTGGTYSTLKVQPAELEDSGVYFCASSQEGTGENTEAFFGQGTRLTVV.

This chain connects TRBV11-1 to TRBJ2-1; 7 positions match TRBD2. Germline lookup yields CDR1 SGHAT and CDR2 FQDESV (reference sequence). V trimming: 5 bases; J trimming: 1 base; junction bases outside the gene matches: 8. The CDR3 is made up of 16 amino acids. The CDR3 sequence is CASSRLTSVSYNEQFF. DNA for the CDR3: TGTGCCAGCAGCCGTTTAACTAGCGTTTCCTACAATGAGCAGTTCTTC.

The rearrangement links TRBV15 to TRBJ1-4, with D unclear. Deletions cut 4 bases from V and 5 bases from J, with 17 bases between. Per germline, CDR1 LNHNV and CDR2 YYDKDF (reference sequence). The CDR3 sequence is 16 residues long. The CDR3 here is CATSIRYSVVNEKLFF. Here the CDR3 DNA reads TGTGCCACCAGCATCAGATATTCAGTAGTGAATGAAAAACTGTTTTTT.

The chain joins TRBV28 to TRBJ1-5; a weak D match, TRBD1 (5 bases). The CDR3 sequence is 16 residues long. The V end lost 5 bases, the J end lost 3 bases, and 17 bases lay between the germline ends. Germline V gives CDR1 MDHEN, CDR2 SYDVKM. The CDR3 here is CASSTTSWGDNQPQHF. The CDR3, as DNA: TGTGCCAGCAGTACGACTTCTTGGGGGGACAATCAGCCCCAGCATTTT.

This clone was observed once. This chain joins TRBV28 and TRBJ2-3, with D perhaps TRBD2 (5 bases). The length of the CDR3 is 15 residues. Germline loops: CDR1 MDHEN, CDR2 SYDVKM. V gave up 4 bases and J gave up 5 bases, with 16 bases separating them. The CDR3 loop is CASSSYGKFEDTQYF. In DNA form, the CDR3 reads TGTGCCAGCAGTTCTTACGGGAAATTCGAAGATACGCAGTATTTT.

The chain is built from TRBV28 and TRBJ2-3; 7 bases agree with TRBD1. In germline, CDR1 is MDHEN, CDR2 SYDVKM. V lost 5 bases to trimming and J lost 1 base; unmatched junction nucleotides: 6. This CDR3 is built from 15 residues. DNA of the CDR3: TGTGCCAGCAGTGCACGGGACAGTTGCACAGATACGCAGTATTTT. Its protein product is CASSARDSCTDTQYF.

V and J are TRBV28 and TRBJ1-2, with 12 nucleotides matching TRBD1. Unmatched junction bases numbered 9, after V lost 2 bases and J lost 8 bases. CDR1 is MDHEN, CDR2 SYDVKM, per germline. The CDR3 has 16 amino acids. CDR3 in amino acids: CASSLPPGQGAWGYTF. DNA for the CDR3: TGTGCCAGCAGTTTACCCCCGGGACAGGGGGCGTGGGGCTACACCTTC.

V and J are TRBV19 and TRBJ1-2; D might be TRBD1 (5 bases). Germline V lookup: CDR1 LNHDA, CDR2 SQIVND (reference sequence). The V gene lost 3 bases and the J gene lost 1 base, with 9 bases spanning the gap. The CDR3 covers 14 residues. The CDR3 here is CASSIQTVNYGYTF. DNA for the CDR3: TGTGCCAGTAGTATCCAGACAGTTAACTATGGCTACACCTTC.

The chain employs TRBV9 and TRBJ2-1; 9 nucleotides agree with TRBD2. Germline CDR1 and CDR2: SGDLS and YYNGEE. This CDR3 region has 17 residues. V trimming: 0 bases; J trimming: 3 bases; junction bases outside the gene matches: 7. The CDR3 loop is CASSVGRGRANYNEQFF. In DNA form, the CDR3 reads TGTGCCAGCAGCGTAGGCCGCGGGAGGGCCAACTACAATGAGCAGTTCTTC.

The chain combines TRBV20-1 with TRBJ1-2; D uncertain. Germline CDR1 reads DFQATT; CDR2 reads SNEGSKA (reference sequence). The ends were cut back, 5 bases at V and 8 bases at J, with 12 bases in the middle. The length of the CDR3 is 11 residues. This CDR3 is CSAAASAGYTF. Written as DNA, the CDR3 is TGCAGTGCTGCAGCTAGTGCGGGCTACACCTTC.

The rearrangement joins TRBV6-6 to TRBJ1-1; no clear D. CDR3 size: 14 residues. CDR1 and CDR2 (germline): MNHNY, SVGAGI (reference sequence). V was cut by 2 bases and J by 0 bases, with 7 bases left in between. CDR3 bases: TGTGCCAGCAGTTACACTACAGTGAACACTGAAGCTTTCTTT. It translates to CASSYTTVNTEAFF.

The rearrangement links TRBV7-9 to TRBJ2-7; D not resolved. The V end was cut by 5 bases, the J end by 2 bases, with 13 bases between. The CDR3 is made up of 14 amino acids. Germline CDR1 is SEHNR and CDR2 is FQNEAQ (reference sequence). CDR3: CASSPRWATYEQYF. For the CDR3, the DNA is TGTGCCAGCAGCCCCAGGTGGGCAACCTACGAGCAGTACTTC.

J is TRBJ1-5 and V is TRBV9; 7 nucleotides match TRBD1. Germline V gives CDR1 SGDLS, CDR2 YYNGEE. The CDR3 runs to 15 residues. Trimming took 0 bases from V and 3 from J; bases not matched to a gene: 3. CDR3: CASSVGDSPNQPQHF. The CDR3, as DNA: TGTGCCAGCAGCGTAGGGGACAGCCCCAATCAGCCCCAGCATTTT.